The next 2 T cell receptor beta chains were all read from a single sample in a study of blood T cells in healthy people across ages. Alongside a J-beta primer mix, a sample-barcoded 5' primer served in a second PCR lasting 7 to 11 cycles. TCRdb recomputed calls from the 5' RACE reads with MiXCR, one row per CDR3 protein. Of 800,000 or so distinct CDR3 sequences detected, about 47% appear once; the ten largest clones hold 15% to 20%. Sequencing was done on a sample of blood. Source of these receptors: a man at least 80 years old in good health.

This clonotype appeared a few times. This chain joins TRBV5-5 and TRBJ2-1, with 10 bases identical to TRBD2. Germline V gene sequence: CDR1 SGHKS, CDR2 YYEKEE (reference sequence). The CDR3 has 19 residues. Trimming cost V 2 bases and J 1 base; bases outside gene matches: 12. CDR3 DNA: TGTGCCAGCAGCTTCCGAACTAGCGGGACCCTCGTGTCCTACAATGAGCAGTTCTTC. This codes for CASSFRTSGTLVSYNEQFF.

This clonotype has a handful of counts. This chain joins TRBV6-1 and TRBJ1-2; D not resolved. V lost 3 bases and J lost 6, with 8 bases in between. From germline, CDR1 is MNHNS and CDR2 SASEGT. The CDR3 length is 12 residues. The DNA for the CDR3 is TGTGCCAGCAGTGAGGGAGACGATGGCTACACCTTC. It yields the protein CASSEGDDGYTF.